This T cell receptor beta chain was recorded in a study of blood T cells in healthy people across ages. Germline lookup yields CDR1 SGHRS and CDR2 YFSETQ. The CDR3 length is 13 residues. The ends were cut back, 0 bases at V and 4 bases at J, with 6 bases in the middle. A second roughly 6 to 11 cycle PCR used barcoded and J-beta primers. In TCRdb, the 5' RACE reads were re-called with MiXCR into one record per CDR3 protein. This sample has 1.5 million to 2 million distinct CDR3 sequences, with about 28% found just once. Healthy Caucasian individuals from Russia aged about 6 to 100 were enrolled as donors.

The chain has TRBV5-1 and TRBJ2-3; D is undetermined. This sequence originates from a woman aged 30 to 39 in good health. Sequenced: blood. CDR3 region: CASSLEQSDTQYF. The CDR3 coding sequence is TGCGCCAGCAGCTTGGAACAGTCAGATACGCAGTATTTT. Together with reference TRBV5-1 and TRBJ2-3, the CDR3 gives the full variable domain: KAGVTQTPRYLIKTRGQQVTLSCSPISGHRSVSWYQQTPGQGLQFLFEYFSETQRNKGNFPGRFSGRQFSNSRSEMNVSTLELGDSALYLCASSLEQSDTQYFGPGTRLTVL.